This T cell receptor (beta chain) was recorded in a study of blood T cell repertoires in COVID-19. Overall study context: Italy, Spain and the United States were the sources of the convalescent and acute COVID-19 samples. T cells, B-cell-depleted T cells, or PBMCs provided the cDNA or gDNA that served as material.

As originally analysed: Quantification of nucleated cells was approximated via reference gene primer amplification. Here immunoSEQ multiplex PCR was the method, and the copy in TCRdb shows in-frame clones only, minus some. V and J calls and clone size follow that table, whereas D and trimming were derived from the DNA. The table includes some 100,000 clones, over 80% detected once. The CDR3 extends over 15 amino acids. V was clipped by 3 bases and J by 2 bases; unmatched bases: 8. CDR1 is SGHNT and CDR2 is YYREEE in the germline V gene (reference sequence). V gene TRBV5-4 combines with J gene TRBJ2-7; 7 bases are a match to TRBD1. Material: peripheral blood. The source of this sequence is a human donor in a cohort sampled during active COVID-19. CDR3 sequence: CASSYSGTATYEQYF. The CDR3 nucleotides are TGTGCCAGCAGCTATTCCGGGACAGCAACCTACGAGCAGTACTTC.